The 17 T cell receptor beta chains below all came from one sample that was sequenced in a study of blood T cell repertoires in COVID-19. Sequencing used immunoSEQ multiplex PCR; TCRdb keeps in-frame clones, though not all of them. The sample includes about 140,000 clones, about 86% seen only once; the top ten take approximately 8%. The sequenced sample consisted of peripheral blood. The receptor set was obtained from a woman aged 55-75 years with acute or convalescent COVID-19.

The rearrangement joins TRBV5-6 to TRBJ1-5; tentatively, D is TRBD1 (5 bases). Germline values: CDR1 SGHDT, CDR2 YYEEEE. Trimming left V 4 bases short and J 12 bases short, with 29 bases between. The CDR3 contains 17 residues. CDR3 DNA: TGTGCCAGCAGCCCGGAGGGACCCGGGCTCTTCATGAATCTCCAGCATTTT. Translated, it gives CASSPEGPGLFMNLQHF.

This clone came up a few times. This chain joins TRBV4-1 and TRBJ2-3, with 7 bases identical to TRBD2. The germline gives CDR1 MGHRA, CDR2 YSYEKL. Losses at the gene ends were 3 bases for V and 1 base for J; bases not matched to a gene: 13. CDR3 length: 18 amino acids. CDR3 sequence reads: CASSHATRSGVGTDTQYF. The CDR3 DNA is TGCGCCAGCAGCCATGCAACCCGGAGCGGGGTCGGCACAGATACGCAGTATTTT.

V usage is TRBV6-5 and J usage is TRBJ2-7; D unresolved. The germline gives CDR1 MNHEY, CDR2 SVGAGI. The V end lost 0 bases, the J end lost 4 bases, and 10 bases lay between the germline ends. This CDR3 region has 14 residues. The CDR3 protein is CASSYSISRYEQYF. The CDR3 DNA sequence: TGTGCCAGCAGTTACTCGATTTCGAGATACGAGCAGTACTTC.

J is TRBJ1-5 and V is TRBV20-1; TRBD1 matches 8 bases. The CDR3 has 14 amino acids. Germline V gene lookup returns CDR1 DFQATT and CDR2 SNEGSKA (reference sequence). The V and J ends lost 3 bases and 7 bases, in that order; junction bases with no gene match: 8. This chain's CDR3 is CSASQGQGEQPQHF. The CDR3 coding sequence is TGCAGTGCTAGTCAAGGACAGGGAGAACAGCCCCAGCATTTT.

As DNA, the CDR3 is TGTGCCAGCAGCCTAAATACAGGGTTCTCCGGGGAGCTGTTTTTT. Protein: CASSLNTGFSGELFF. The V call is TRBV5-4, the J call TRBJ2-2; tentative D call: TRBD1 (6 bases). The V gene lost 4 bases and the J gene lost 6 bases, with 16 bases spanning the gap. This CDR3 is built from 15 residues. CDR1 is SGHNT and CDR2 is YYREEE in the germline V gene (reference sequence).

V is TRBV2 and J is TRBJ1-2, with a weak D call TRBD1 (5 bases). Germline V gene data show CDR1 as SNHLY and CDR2 as FYNNEI. The CDR3 covers 14 residues. The ends were cut back, 2 bases at V and 5 bases at J, with 12 bases in the middle. The CDR3 region is CASSESLGGYGYTF. CDR3 in DNA: TGTGCCAGCAGTGAAAGTCTTGGGGGGTATGGCTACACCTTC.

This clone was counted once. The gene calls are TRBV3-1 (or the pseudogene TRBV3-2) and TRBJ2-1, with 7 bases fitting TRBD2. The CDR3 sequence is 15 residues long. The ends lost 4 bases at V and 10 bases at J; junction bases unmatched: 13. From germline, CDR1 is LGHDT and CDR2 YNNKEL (reference sequence). DNA of the CDR3: TGTGCCAGCAGCCCCGCCCCGACTAGCTCCCAGGAGCAGTTCTTC. Translating gives CASSPAPTSSQEQFF.

This clone was detected once. V usage is TRBV5-6 and J usage is TRBJ2-7, with D uncertain. CDR1 SGHDT and CDR2 YYEEEE come from the germline V gene. This CDR3 is built from 13 residues. Trimming shortened V by 0 bases and J by 6 bases, and 10 bases separated the two germline ends. DNA for the CDR3: TGTGCCAGCAGCTTGGTATCCGGTTCCGAGCAGTACTTC. Protein sequence: CASSLVSGSEQYF.

The V call is TRBV7-9, the J call TRBJ2-5; D is possibly TRBD1 (5 bases). V lost 6 bases to trimming and J lost 5 bases, with 10 bases between them. This CDR3 has 12 residues. The germline CDR1 and CDR2 sequences are SEHNR and FQNEAQ (reference sequence). Here the CDR3 reads CASRSGHETQYF. In DNA, the CDR3 is TGTGCCAGCAGATCAGGGCACGAGACCCAGTACTTC.

The chain is built from TRBV28 and TRBJ1-2; unclear D gene. This CDR3 contains 12 residues. Between the trimmed V and J ends, which lost 3 bases and 11 bases, there was a span of 13 bases. Germline assignment: CDR1 MDHEN and CDR2 SYDVKM. The DNA of the CDR3 is TGTGCCAGCAGTTTTTGGCTGAGGTTTTACACCTTC. Its protein product is CASSFWLRFYTF.

The chain links TRBV11-3 to TRBJ2-7; 7 bases fit TRBD2. Per germline, CDR1 SGHNT and CDR2 YENEEA. J was trimmed by 3 bases and V by 0 bases; bases with no gene match: 5. The CDR3 sequence is 15 residues long. CDR3 loop: CASSLEGGQRYEQYF. CDR3 coding DNA: TGTGCCAGCAGCTTAGAGGGAGGGCAGCGCTACGAGCAGTACTTC.

The CDR3 coding sequence is TGTGCCAGCAGCGTTGGGGACAGCTACTCCTACGAGCAGTACTTC. Its protein product is CASSVGDSYSYEQYF. V is TRBV9 and J is TRBJ2-7, with TRBD1 identical over 7 bases. This CDR3 contains 15 residues. In germline, CDR1 is SGDLS, CDR2 YYNGEE. J was trimmed by 0 bases and V by 2 bases; bases with no gene match: 5.

The chain carries TRBV6-5 and TRBJ1-3; D not certain. The CDR3 is made up of 15 amino acids. CDR1 and CDR2 (germline): MNHEY, SVGAGI. V was pared by 0 bases and J by 0 bases, with 6 bases between. CDR3 DNA: TGTGCCAGCAGTTACTCGAGGAACTCTGGAAACACCATATATTTT. This encodes CASSYSRNSGNTIYF.

This clone was counted between two and nine times. This chain uses TRBV4-1 with TRBJ1-3; D gene uncertain. Per the germline V gene, CDR1 is MGHRA and CDR2 is YSYEKL. V lost 1 base and J lost 0, with 4 bases in between. CDR3 length equals 14 residues. The CDR3 reads CASSQVRSGNTIYF. The CDR3 bases are TGCGCCAGCAGCCAAGTGCGCTCTGGAAACACCATATATTTT.

This clone appeared a few times. The CDR3 loop is CASSLTRSGGGELFF. In DNA form, the CDR3 reads TGTGCCAGCAGCCTTACACGGTCAGGGGGCGGGGAGCTGTTTTTT. The V call is TRBV11-2, the J call TRBJ2-2; 7 bases are a match to TRBD1. The germline V gene encodes CDR1 SGHAT and CDR2 FQNNGV. The CDR3 has 15 residues. J gave up 7 bases and V 5 bases, and 10 bases lay outside the gene matches.

This chain links TRBV5-6 with TRBJ2-7; 7 bases are shared with TRBD1. The germline gives CDR1 SGHDT, CDR2 YYEEEE. The length of the CDR3 is 17 residues. V shed 4 bases and J 5 bases; nucleotides not matched to a gene: 18. CDR3 DNA: TGTGCCAGCAGCCCCCCTACCCAAGACAGGGAGTTCAACGAGCAGTACTTC. Translation: CASSPPTQDREFNEQYF. Full variable domain (remainder filled in from reference TRBV5-6 and TRBJ2-7): DAGVTQSPTHLIKTRGQQVTLRCSPKSGHDTVSWYQQALGQGPQFIFQYYEEEERQRGNFPDRFSGHQFPNYSSELNVNALLLGDSALYLCASSPPTQDREFNEQYFGPGTRLTVT.

This chain uses TRBV15 with TRBJ2-7; 8 positions match TRBD2. The CDR3 is made up of 14 amino acids. After removal of 4 bases from V and 2 bases from J, the junction contained 4 bases not matched to a gene. CDR1 is LNHNV and CDR2 is YYDKDF in the germline V gene (reference sequence). CDR3 protein: CATSMAGGAYEQYF. The CDR3 DNA is TGTGCCACCAGCATGGCGGGGGGAGCCTACGAGCAGTACTTC. Together with reference TRBV15 and TRBJ2-7, the CDR3 gives the full variable domain: DAMVIQNPRYQVTQFGKPVTLSCSQTLNHNVMYWYQQKSSQAPKLLFHYYDKDFNNEADTPDNFQSRRPNTSFCFLDIRSPGLGDTAMYLCATSMAGGAYEQYFGPGTRLTVT.